This T cell receptor (beta chain) was sequenced for a study of T cell repertoires in cytomegalovirus infection (dated by TCRdb to about 2019). Regarding the complete study: Donor HLA type was relevant to the analysis, because carriage of CMV infection together with the matching HLA type was indicated by public TCR beta signatures. The study at large found these results: In both this cohort and an independent cohort of several hundred donors, the cumulative frequency of public TCR beta family members distinguished carriers of CMV infection plus the relevant HLA type. In the ex vivo response, HLA-C-restricted CMV-specific TCR beta clonotypes were dominant, and in two of eight donors the single most frequent clonotype came from this HLA-C-restricted group.

Sequencing was carried out with an Illumina HiSeq 1500. The public reads were quality trimmed at Q25 with fastp and then assembled into clones with MiXCR by TCRdb, keeping productive beta chains. Entries are consolidated by CDR3 protein sequence, retaining the most common genes and DNA. Recorded for this sample are under 70,000 distinct CDR3 sequences; 33% of them occurred a single time. 55% to 75% of the sample is held by the ten biggest clonotypes. This clonotype turned up a few times. Its target antigen remains unknown. No base quality values were provided; no much bigger clone lies one nucleotide off. CDR1 and CDR2 were assigned from the germline V gene as SGHTA and FQGNSA. The V end loses 6 bases and the J end loses 6 bases, and a stretch of 14 bases separates them. Inclusive of the bounding cysteine and phenylalanine, the CDR3 is 13 residues long. Only CDR3 DNA remains: 39 bases, in frame from the first base.

The chain is assembled from TRBV7-2 and TRBJ1-2, with TRBD1 tentatively as D gene (5 bases match). The specimen was PBMCs, sequenced either directly or after in vitro stimulation (not recorded which). The TCR comes from a human donor in good health (CMV status not recorded). Some clones in this sample may be carry-over from other donors' samples. CDR3 sequence: CASRNGGGDGYTF. Read as DNA, the sequence is TGTGCCAGCAGAAACGGAGGAGGGGATGGCTACACCTTC.